The 16 T cell receptor beta chains below all came from one sample that was sequenced in a study of blood T cell repertoires in COVID-19. Clones were sequenced by immunoSEQ multiplex PCR, and TCRdb holds only the in-frame ones, with some missing. The top ten hold 4.4% of the sample, which has some 89,000 clones, roughly 80% seen once. The sample taken for sequencing was peripheral blood. The receptors derive from a man in his 60s with acute or convalescent COVID-19.

The chain employs TRBV19 and TRBJ1-2; TRBD1 is a possible D gene (5 bases). Per germline, CDR1 LNHDA and CDR2 SQIVND (reference sequence). The CDR3 totals 14 residues. Deletions cut 3 bases from V and 2 bases from J, with 10 bases between. The CDR3 sequence is CASSMRRGNYGYTF. CDR3 coding DNA: TGTGCCAGTAGTATGAGGAGGGGAAACTATGGCTACACCTTC.

The chain employs TRBV18 and TRBJ1-1; possible D gene TRBD1, 5 bases. The CDR3 is made up of 14 amino acids. V gave up 3 bases and J gave up 5 bases, with 13 bases separating them. Per germline, CDR1 KGHSH and CDR2 LQKENI. The CDR3 here is CASSPMGGTTEAFF. CDR3 bases: TGTGCCAGCTCACCCATGGGGGGTACTACTGAAGCTTTCTTT.

The chain joins TRBV28 to TRBJ2-3; 10 bases align to TRBD2. Germline lookup yields CDR1 MDHEN and CDR2 SYDVKM. Losses at the gene ends were 10 bases for V and 2 bases for J; bases not matched to a gene: 9. This CDR3 contains 15 residues. The DNA for the CDR3 is TGTGCCACCGTAGCGGGAGGCCTCGTCACAGATACGCAGTATTTT. This encodes CATVAGGLVTDTQYF.

The chain employs TRBV14 and TRBJ2-1; TRBD2 might be the D (7 bases). Between the trimmed V and J ends, which lost 1 base and 4 bases, there was a span of 14 bases. CDR3 length equals 16 residues. Germline CDR1 SGHDN, CDR2 FVKESK. In DNA, the CDR3 is TGTGCCAGCAGCCAAGGGGGGGGCGGGAAATACAATGAGCAGTTCTTC. This translates into CASSQGGGGKYNEQFF.

The chain couples TRBV7-2 to TRBJ1-2, with 8 positions matching TRBD1. Looked up from germline, CDR1 is SGHTA and CDR2 is FQGNSA. V shed 4 bases, J shed 4 bases, and the junction held 2 bases outside the gene matches. The CDR3 loop spans 13 amino acids. In DNA, the CDR3 is TGTGCCAGCAGCTGGGACAGGAGCTATGGCTACACCTTC. This codes for CASSWDRSYGYTF.

The chain recombines TRBV2 with TRBJ2-5, with 8 bases matching TRBD1. There are 14 residues in the CDR3. Unmatched junction bases numbered 4, after V lost 6 bases and J lost 1 base. CDR1 is SNHLY, CDR2 FYNNEI, per germline. The CDR3 region has the DNA TGTGCCAGCAGCGACAGGGGACTCCAAGAGACCCAGTACTTC. It is translated as CASSDRGLQETQYF.

The CDR3 DNA is TGTGCCAGCAGCCAAGCAATCATAGTCTTTGAGCAGTTCTTC. This sequence encodes CASSQAIIVFEQFF. V is TRBV3-1 (or the pseudogene TRBV3-2) and J is TRBJ2-1, with D hard to call. Germline assignment: CDR1 LGHDT and CDR2 YNNKEL (reference sequence). Trimming removed 1 base at V and 9 bases at J, with 13 bases between. The CDR3 sequence is 14 residues long.

By frequency in the sample, this clone is medium-sized (0.01 to 0.1%). This chain connects TRBV5-4 to TRBJ1-5; D gene ambiguous. The CDR3 consists of 13 residues. Germline loops: CDR1 SGHNT, CDR2 YYREEE (reference sequence). V was shortened by 4 bases and J by 9 bases, with 14 bases between the two germline ends. The CDR3: CASSLSGYPPQHF. As DNA, the CDR3 is TGTGCCAGCAGCCTCAGCGGGTACCCGCCCCAGCATTTT.

In this sample, this clone turned up once. V and J are TRBV9 and TRBJ1-5; 8 bases align to TRBD1. Germline CDR1 SGDLS, CDR2 YYNGEE. The CDR3 totals 14 residues. Trimming took 3 bases from V and 1 from J; bases not matched to a gene: 0. CDR3 in amino acids: CASSGTGSNQPQHF. Here the CDR3 DNA reads TGTGCCAGCAGCGGGACAGGGAGCAATCAGCCCCAGCATTTT.

The chain links TRBV28 to TRBJ2-7; the D gene is possibly TRBD1 (6 bases). V dropped 1 base and J dropped 2 bases, with 15 bases sitting between them. The germline V gene encodes CDR1 MDHEN and CDR2 SYDVKM. The CDR3 is 16 residues long. CDR3 sequence reads: CASSLSTGQRTYEQYF. CDR3 bases: TGTGCCAGCAGTTTATCGACAGGACAGCGTACCTACGAGCAGTACTTC.

The chain joins TRBV7-9 to TRBJ2-1; D remains unclear. V was pared by 2 bases and J by 2 bases, with 7 bases between. From germline, CDR1 is SEHNR and CDR2 FQNEAQ (reference sequence). This CDR3 is 14 amino acids long. CDR3: CASSLSSAYNEQFF. The DNA of the CDR3 is TGTGCCAGCAGCTTAAGCAGCGCCTACAATGAGCAGTTCTTC.

This clone was recorded a few times. The chain recombines TRBV2 with TRBJ2-3; D is ambiguous. Trimming cost V 4 bases and J 1 base, with 9 bases left between them. The CDR3 sequence is 14 residues long. Germline V gene sequence: CDR1 SNHLY, CDR2 FYNNEI. The chain's CDR3 is CASSGVSGTDTQYF. Written as DNA, the CDR3 is TGTGCCAGCAGTGGTGTATCCGGCACAGATACGCAGTATTTT.

A single count supports this clone. The chain combines TRBV5-4 with TRBJ2-6; D is undetermined. Germline CDR1 SGHNT, CDR2 YYREEE (reference sequence). CDR3 length: 14 amino acids. V was clipped by 0 bases and J by 8 bases, with 9 bases between them. The CDR3 DNA reads TGTGCCAGCAGCTTGGCCCGGGTACCCAACGTCCTGACTTTC. Translation gives CASSLARVPNVLTF.

This clone has just one count. The J gene is TRBJ1-6, the V gene TRBV5-6; 7 bases align to TRBD1. The ends lost 4 bases at V and 9 bases at J; junction bases unmatched: 7. CDR1 SGHDT and CDR2 YYEEEE come from the germline V gene. The CDR3 has 14 amino acids. CDR3 in amino acids: CASSKDRAGSPLHF. Here the CDR3 DNA reads TGTGCCAGCAGCAAAGACAGGGCCGGTTCACCCCTCCACTTT. Full variable domain (missing parts from reference TRBV5-6 and TRBJ1-6): DAGVTQSPTHLIKTRGQQVTLRCSPKSGHDTVSWYQQALGQGPQFIFQYYEEEERQRGNFPDRFSGHQFPNYSSELNVNALLLGDSALYLCASSKDRAGSPLHFGNGTRLTVT.

V usage is TRBV28 and J usage is TRBJ2-7, with D unresolved. V was cut by 5 bases and J by 6 bases, with 11 bases left in between. The length of the CDR3 is 12 residues. Germline V lookup: CDR1 MDHEN, CDR2 SYDVKM. In nucleotides, the CDR3 is TGTGCCAGCAGTCCTCGCCGGGTCGAGCAGTACTTC. Its protein product is CASSPRRVEQYF.

This clone was recorded a few times. The chain couples TRBV7-2 to TRBJ1-1, with D unclear. The CDR3 length is 13 residues. Between the trimmed V and J ends, which lost 2 bases and 5 bases, there was a span of 9 bases. Germline values: CDR1 SGHTA, CDR2 FQGNSA. This chain's CDR3 is CASSLWRPTEAFF. CDR3 in DNA: TGTGCCAGCAGCTTATGGCGGCCGACTGAAGCTTTCTTT.